The clone carrying this TCR beta chain came up a few times. Its antigen remains unknown. The sample comes from a study of beta chain features in type 1 diabetes. Across the whole study: No age, gender or cell yield differences were seen between patients and healthy donors.

Study observations and caveats: Across patients, naive, central memory and Treg TCRB repertoires exhibited apparently greater similarity than was observed across healthy donors. Fewer junction insertions and more nucleotide deletions appeared in type 1 diabetes patients. The study found moderately but significantly shorter TCRB CDR3s in all four CD4+ subsets of Type 1 diabetes patients.

Every bit of the isolated RNA underwent reverse transcription, so sequencing read expressed TCRB transcripts. The method was immunoSEQ multiplex PCR; TCRdb's version includes in-frame clones alone and lacks a portion of them. The sample has under 800,000 clones, roughly a sixth seen once; the top ten hold roughly 0.098%. CDR3 length equals 16 residues. Germline V CDR1 and CDR2: LNHNV, YYDKDF (reference sequence). The ends lost 0 bases at V and 2 bases at J; junction bases unmatched: 4. The chain couples TRBV15 to TRBJ2-1, with TRBD2 identical over 7 bases. The source of this sequence is a man in his late teens or twenties in good health. Sample: naive CD4+ T cells from blood. The CDR3 nucleotides read TGTGCCACCAGCAGAGATCCTAGCGGTACCTACAATGAGCAGTTCTTC. Translation: CATSRDPSGTYNEQFF.